What follows are 11 T cell receptor beta chains derived from one specimen sequenced in a study of response to subunit inactivated influenza vaccine. In TCRdb, the RT-PCR reads were re-called with MiXCR into one record per CDR3 protein. The sample shows fewer than 650,000 distinct CDR3 sequences, roughly 13% of them seen only once. Specimen: PBMCs from blood, collected 40 to 50 days after vaccination. The origin of the receptors is a man aged 45 to 65 who received an inactivated influenza vaccine.

The rearrangement uses TRBV12-3 or TRBV12-4 and TRBJ2-1; D is uncertain. Deletions cut 3 bases from V and 0 bases from J, with 9 bases between. The CDR3 consists of 15 residues. The CDR3 bases are TGTGCCAGCAGTTTTGGCGGCCGCTCCTACAATGAGCAGTTCTTC. It is translated as CASSFGGRSYNEQFF.

The table lists this clonotype with a few counts. The V call is TRBV16, the J call TRBJ1-2; D gene unclear. The CDR3 is 11 amino acids. Germline V gene lookup returns CDR1 KGHSY and CDR2 FQNENV. Trimming shortened V by 2 bases and J by 4 bases, and 2 bases separated the two germline ends. The CDR3 DNA sequence: TGTGCCAGCAGCCAAGTCTATGGCTACACCTTC. This codes for CASSQVYGYTF.

This chain connects TRBV3-1 to TRBJ2-1, with 7 bases lining up with TRBD1. Germline V CDR1 and CDR2: LGHDT, YNNKEL (reference sequence). CDR3 length: 13 residues. With V trimmed by 2 bases and J by 6 bases, 1 base remained unmatched. CDR3 in amino acids: CASSQTGVNEQFF. As DNA, the CDR3 is TGTGCCAGCAGCCAAACAGGGGTCAATGAGCAGTTCTTC.

This clonotype appeared a few times. This rearrangement joins TRBV10-3 to TRBJ1-2, with 7 bases lining up with TRBD1. CDR3 length: 15 amino acids. CDR1 is ENHRY, CDR2 SYGVKD, per germline. The V segment lost 0 bases and the J segment 0 bases; nucleotides outside the gene matches: 1. The CDR3, as DNA: TGTGCCATCAGTGAGTCCAGGGGGGCTAACTATGGCTACACCTTC. Encoded protein: CAISESRGANYGYTF.

The table lists this clonotype with many counts. One end of the junction is discordant with germline, which a read error may explain. The rearrangement links TRBV5-1 to TRBJ2-1; perhaps TRBD2 as D (6 bases). Germline V gives CDR1 SGHRS, CDR2 YFSETQ. The CDR3 loop spans 14 amino acids. The CDR3 loop is CASSLGGAYNEQFF. DNA for the CDR3: TGTGCCAGCAGCTTAGGAGGGGCCTACAATGAGCAGTTCTTC.

The chain employs TRBV20-1 and TRBJ1-2; a weak D match, TRBD1 (6 bases). The CDR3 contains 13 residues. Trimming removed 0 bases from V and 4 bases from J, with 9 bases in between. Germline CDR1 is DFQATT and CDR2 is SNEGSKA (reference sequence). The CDR3 region is CSARDGGAYGYTF. The CDR3 DNA is TGCAGTGCTAGAGATGGGGGGGCCTATGGCTACACCTTC.

Many counts were recorded for this clonotype. The chain uses TRBV7-9 and TRBJ2-5; 11 bases line up with TRBD2. CDR1 is SEHNR and CDR2 is FQNEAQ in the germline V gene (reference sequence). This CDR3 has 14 residues. V shed 5 bases, J shed 2 bases, and the junction held 1 base outside the gene matches. The CDR3 spells CASSRLAGQETQYF. The CDR3 DNA reads as TGTGCCAGCAGCAGACTAGCGGGACAAGAGACCCAGTACTTC. The whole variable domain, filled in from reference TRBV7-9 and TRBJ2-5, reads DTGVSQNPRHKITKRGQNVTFRCDPISEHNRLYWYRQTLGQGPEFLTYFQNEAQLEKSRLLSDRFSAERPKGSFSTLEIQRTEQGDSAMYLCASSRLAGQETQYFGPGTRLLVL.

This clonotype was seen ten or more times. The V and J genes are TRBV5-1 and TRBJ2-7, with D uncertain. V was pared by 2 bases and J by 1 base, with 10 bases between. Looked up from germline, CDR1 is SGHRS and CDR2 is YFSETQ. The CDR3 runs 14 residues. The CDR3 bases are TGCGCCAGCAGCTTTTCGGTCGGGTCCTACGAGCAGTACTTC. Amino acids: CASSFSVGSYEQYF.

The chain is built from TRBV9 and TRBJ2-3; 9 bases agree with TRBD2. The CDR3 has 14 amino acids. Unmatched junction bases numbered 3, after V lost 3 bases and J lost 4 bases. Per germline, CDR1 SGDLS and CDR2 YYNGEE. The CDR3 DNA reads as TGTGCCAGCAGCGCGGGACTAGCCGCAGATACGCAGTATTTT. It translates to CASSAGLAADTQYF.

This clonotype was detected only a few times. The chain couples TRBV7-1 to TRBJ2-7; D may be TRBD1 (6 bases). TRBV7-1 is an open reading frame, and its role is uncertain. The CDR3 spans 15 residues. V lost 3 bases and J 2 bases, leaving 14 bases between the germline ends. CDR3 sequence (DNA): TGTGCCAGCAGCTCGGACAGCAACCCCCCCTACGAGCAGTACTTC. Its translation is CASSSDSNPPYEQYF.

This clonotype was found many times. This chain links TRBV7-2 with TRBJ2-7; tentative D call: TRBD1 (6 bases). This CDR3 region has 14 residues. Trimming stripped 5 bases from V and 3 bases from J, with 14 bases between. CDR1 SGHTA and CDR2 FQGNSA come from the germline V gene. CDR3 DNA sequence: TGTGCCAGCAGCGTGACCGGGACAAACTACGAGCAGTACTTC. This sequence encodes CASSVTGTNYEQYF.